This TCR beta chain was sequenced in a study of human T cells and chemical hapten exposure. This clonotype came up a few times. The CDR3 contains 14 residues. V was shortened by 1 base and J by 6 bases, with 11 bases between the two germline ends. In germline, CDR1 is SGHRS, CDR2 YFSETQ. Documented time point: patch test 2, 6 weeks after DPC sensitization. Regarding treatment: therapeutic diphenylcyclopropenone sensitization with weekly scalp DPC. The study used a library that attached unique molecular identifiers to individual cDNA molecules. TCRdb independently ran MiXCR on the RACE reads; one entry per CDR3 protein. The profile shows about 140,000 distinct CDR3 sequences, 12% of them singletons.

The receptor's source is a woman between 50 and 59 years old with alopecia areata. Some clones in this sample may be carry-over from other donors' samples. The chain has TRBV5-1 and TRBJ2-1, with D unresolved. The sample here was whole blood, taken in connection with sensitization to the hapten diphenylcyclopropenone (DPC). The CDR3 loop reads CASSLQSVLNEQFF. CDR3 nucleotide sequence: TGCGCCAGCAGCTTGCAATCAGTTCTCAATGAGCAGTTCTTC. The full variable domain, rest sourced from reference TRBV5-1 and TRBJ2-1, is KAGVTQTPRYLIKTRGQQVTLSCSPISGHRSVSWYQQTPGQGLQFLFEYFSETQRNKGNFPGRFSGRQFSNSRSEMNVSTLELGDSALYLCASSLQSVLNEQFFGPGTRLTVL.